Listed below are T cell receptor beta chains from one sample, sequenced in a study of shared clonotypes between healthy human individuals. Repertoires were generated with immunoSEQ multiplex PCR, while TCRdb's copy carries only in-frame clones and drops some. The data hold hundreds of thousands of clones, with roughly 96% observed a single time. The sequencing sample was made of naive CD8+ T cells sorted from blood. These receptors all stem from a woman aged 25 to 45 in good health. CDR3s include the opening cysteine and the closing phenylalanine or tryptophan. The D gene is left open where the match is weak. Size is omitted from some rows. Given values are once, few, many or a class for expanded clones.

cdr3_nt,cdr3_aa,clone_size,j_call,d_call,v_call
TGCGCCAGCAGCCAAGATCCGTCCCAACCTGAGCAGTTCTTC,CASSQDPSQPEQFF,once,TRBJ2-1,-,TRBV4-1
TGTGCCAGCAGGACGGCAGCTTTTCCCTACGAGCAGTACTTC,CASRTAAFPYEQYF,-,TRBJ2-7,-,TRBV27
TGCAGCGCCCTACAGACTAGCGGGACCTACGAGCAGTACTTC,CSALQTSGTYEQYF,-,TRBJ2-7,TRBD2,TRBV29-1
TGTGCCAGCAGTTTCTCTGGGACGGTCTATGGCTACACCTTC,CASSFSGTVYGYTF,-,TRBJ1-2,-,TRBV27
TGTGCCAGCAGTGTGGGACAGGCGAGCGAGCAGTACTTC,CASSVGQASEQYF,-,TRBJ2-7,TRBD1,TRBV27
TGTGCCAGCAGCCCCTCGGCAGGGAGCAATCAGCCCCAGCATTTT,CASSPSAGSNQPQHF,-,TRBJ1-5,-,TRBV6-5
TGTGCCAGCAGGAATGGAGTGGCAAATGAAAAACTGTTTTTT,CASRNGVANEKLFF,-,TRBJ1-4,-,TRBV27
TGTGCCAGCAGCCCAACGGCGATCAGCACAGATACGCAGTATTTT,CASSPTAISTDTQYF,-,TRBJ2-3,-,TRBV7-2
TGTGCCACCACTACAGGGGGTACCGAAGCTTTCTTT,CATTTGGTEAFF,few,TRBJ1-1,TRBD1,TRBV28
TGTGCCAGCAAGTACAGGGGGGACGCAGAGACCCAGTACTTC,CASKYRGDAETQYF,-,TRBJ2-5,TRBD1,TRBV7-9
TGTGCCAGCAGCTCGAGCTCGGTGAACTATGGCTACACCTTC,CASSSSSVNYGYTF,-,TRBJ1-2,-,TRBV7-2
TGCAGCGTTCCCGGGACAGGGGGCACTTTCTATGGCTACACCTTC,CSVPGTGGTFYGYTF,-,TRBJ1-2,TRBD1,TRBV29-1
TGTGCCAGCAGTGAGAGGGACAAACCTTACTATGGCTACACCTTC,CASSERDKPYYGYTF,-,TRBJ1-2,-,TRBV2
TGTGCCAGCAGCTTAGCGTCGACCTACGAGCAGTACTTC,CASSLASTYEQYF,-,TRBJ2-7,-,TRBV7-8
TGCGCCAGCAGCCCGCGGGGAGAATACACTGAAGCTTTCTTT,CASSPRGEYTEAFF,-,TRBJ1-1,-,TRBV4-1
TGTGCCAGCAGTTACTCCCAGGCTCCTATCTACGAGCAGTACTTC,CASSYSQAPIYEQYF,-,TRBJ2-7,-,TRBV6-6
TGTGCCAGCAGCTTAGTGGTGGGGGGAGAAGGTGGAGAGACCCAGTACTTC,CASSLVVGGEGGETQYF,-,TRBJ2-5,-,TRBV7-6
TGTGCCAGCAGTCTAGCGGGAGCAAGCTCCTACGAGCAGTACTTC,CASSLAGASSYEQYF,-,TRBJ2-7,TRBD2,TRBV6-5
TGCAGCGGAACAGCAACCGGGACGCCTAATGAGCAGTTCTTC,CSGTATGTPNEQFF,-,TRBJ2-1,-,TRBV29-1
TGTGCCAGCAGGGGGCTTTGGCGGGAGTGGCGCGAGCAGTACTTC,CASRGLWREWREQYF,-,TRBJ2-7,TRBD2,TRBV2
TGCGCCAGCAGCCAAGGGGTGGTTGGGAGCAATCAGCCCCAGCATTTT,CASSQGVVGSNQPQHF,-,TRBJ1-5,-,TRBV4-1
TGTGCCAGCAGCTTGGGTCTCACAGATACGCAGTATTTT,CASSLGLTDTQYF,-,TRBJ2-3,-,TRBV5-6
TGCGCCAGCAGCCAGGAGGGACTAGGGTTCTACAATGAGCAGTTCTTC,CASSQEGLGFYNEQFF,-,TRBJ2-1,TRBD2,TRBV4-1
TGTGCCAGCAGTTTAACCCTAGCGTCGAGCTCCTACGAGCAGTACTTC,CASSLTLASSSYEQYF,-,TRBJ2-7,-,TRBV27
TGTGCCAGCAGCCCCAGTGGACTAGCGGGAGCAGGGGATACGCAGTATTTT,CASSPSGLAGAGDTQYF,-,TRBJ2-3,TRBD2,TRBV9
TGTGCCAGCAGCGGGACCGGAGCTGCAGATACGCAGTATTTT,CASSGTGAADTQYF,-,TRBJ2-3,-,TRBV27
TGTGCCAGCAGCTGGACGGAGAACACTGAAGCTTTCTTT,CASSWTENTEAFF,-,TRBJ1-1,-,TRBV28
TGTGCCAGCAGTCAAACCGACGGGACTAGCGGGAGGGTGGAGACCCAGTACTTC,CASSQTDGTSGRVETQYF,-,TRBJ2-5,TRBD2,TRBV28
TGTGCCAGCAGCTTAGGCCGTGACGCCTACGAGCAGTACTTC,CASSLGRDAYEQYF,-,TRBJ2-7,-,TRBV13
TGCGCCAGCAGCCAAGGGACAGGGGCAGACGAGACCCAGTACTTC,CASSQGTGADETQYF,-,TRBJ2-5,TRBD1,TRBV4-1
TGTGCCAGCAGTCAACCTAGCGGGAGGCTGTACTTC,CASSQPSGRLYF,-,TRBJ2-7,TRBD2,TRBV27
TGTGCCAGCAGCTCTGGGGACTACAATGAGCAGTTCTTC,CASSSGDYNEQFF,-,TRBJ2-1,-,TRBV7-7
TGTGCCAGCAGTGGAGAAAACAGGGTCTACGAGCAGTACTTC,CASSGENRVYEQYF,-,TRBJ2-7,-,TRBV2
TGCGCCAGCACCCTACTAGCGGGAGCCCCAGAGACCCAGTACTTC,CASTLLAGAPETQYF,-,TRBJ2-5,TRBD2,TRBV10-2
TGTGCCAGCAGCTTGGGACTAGCGGGAGGGCCGGCGAACACCGGGGAGCTGTTTTTT,CASSLGLAGGPANTGELFF,-,TRBJ2-2,TRBD2,TRBV11-3
TGTGCCAGTAGTATGAGCAGGACGGGCACTGAAGCTTTCTTT,CASSMSRTGTEAFF,-,TRBJ1-1,-,TRBV19
TGTGCCAGCAGCACCGGGACAGGGGTTGAAGATACGCAGTATTTT,CASSTGTGVEDTQYF,-,TRBJ2-3,TRBD1,TRBV7-9
TGTGCCAGCAGCTTGGGACTAGCTTTTAATGAGCAGTTCTTC,CASSLGLAFNEQFF,-,TRBJ2-1,TRBD2,TRBV5-6
TGTGCCAGCAGCTTGGAAGCCCTAGAGACCCAGTACTTC,CASSLEALETQYF,-,TRBJ2-5,-,TRBV5-4
TGCGCCAGCAGCCTCGAGGACAGTACCTCCTACGAGCAGTACTTC,CASSLEDSTSYEQYF,-,TRBJ2-7,-,TRBV5-1
TGCGCCAGCAGTGAAGCCGGGGTCGAGCAGTACTTC,CASSEAGVEQYF,-,TRBJ2-7,-,TRBV10-1
TGTGCCAGCAGTGACACAGGGGGCGAGACCCAGTACTTC,CASSDTGGETQYF,-,TRBJ2-5,TRBD1,TRBV6-5
TGTGCCAGCAGTTTATATCGGGGGCACACCGGGGAGCTGTTTTTT,CASSLYRGHTGELFF,-,TRBJ2-2,-,TRBV28
TGTGCCAGCACCCTATTCTACGAGCAGTACTTC,CASTLFYEQYF,-,TRBJ2-7,-,TRBV21-1
TGTGCCAGCTGGACCAGGGGACCCACGACCCACAATGAGCAGTTCTTC,CASWTRGPTTHNEQFF,-,TRBJ2-1,-,TRBV2
TGTGCCAGCAGCAAGAATATCGAGACCCAGTACTTC,CASSKNIETQYF,-,TRBJ2-5,-,TRBV25-1
TGTGCCAGTAGTATAGAGACACTAGCGGGAGCCCTAGCCAAAAACATTCAGTACTTC,CASSIETLAGALAKNIQYF,-,TRBJ2-4,TRBD2,TRBV19
TGTGCCAGCAGCGAACTGCCAAGGACAGGGCGGATCGAGCAGTACTTC,CASSELPRTGRIEQYF,few,TRBJ2-7,TRBD1,TRBV5-6
TGTGCCAGCAGCTTATATCAGTCACAAGAGACCCAGTACTTC,CASSLYQSQETQYF,once,TRBJ2-5,-,TRBV7-9
TGTGCCACCAGCAGAGATCGGAGCAGGGAGGACACCGGGGAGCTGTTTTTT,CATSRDRSREDTGELFF,-,TRBJ2-2,-,TRBV15
TGTGCCAGCAGCCTGGGACAGGGGTTCTACGAGCAGTACTTC,CASSLGQGFYEQYF,-,TRBJ2-7,TRBD1,TRBV27
TGTGCCAGCAGTCACAGGAGTGAAGAGACCCAGTACTTC,CASSHRSEETQYF,-,TRBJ2-5,-,TRBV27
TGTGCCAGCAGCTTGAAGGACGGCTCTGGAAACACCATATATTTT,CASSLKDGSGNTIYF,-,TRBJ1-3,-,TRBV7-6
TGTGCCAGCAGCCTCACAAGCGGGATGCCAGATACGCAGTATTTT,CASSLTSGMPDTQYF,-,TRBJ2-3,TRBD2,TRBV13
TGTGCCAGCAGTTTAATTTTCGGGTCTGGGGCCAACGTCCTGACTTTC,CASSLIFGSGANVLTF,-,TRBJ2-6,-,TRBV27
TGTGCCAGCAGCGTAGCTGGGGTAGGGTACTATGGCTACACCTTC,CASSVAGVGYYGYTF,-,TRBJ1-2,-,TRBV9